The clone carrying this T cell receptor beta chain turned up a few times. The antigen is not known. This sample is drawn from a study of CD8 T cells in ankylosing spondylitis. Findings and limits, study-wide: In ankylosing spondylitis blood, a motif of eight highly homologous TCR beta variants appeared characteristic.

From germline, CDR1 is MDHEN and CDR2 SYDVKM. The CDR3 runs 15 residues. The V and J ends lost 8 bases and 3 bases respectively, with 19 bases between them. Using its own MiXCR run on the 5' RACE reads, TCRdb lists one record per CDR3 protein. The sample comprises about 160,000 distinct CDR3 sequences, 18% of which are singletons, and approximately 7.6% rests with the top ten. The rearrangement uses TRBV28 and TRBJ2-5; D might be TRBD1 or TRBD2, each matching 5 bases. The sequence was collected from a male donor with ankylosing spondylitis or in good health (not recorded which). The specimen sequenced was blood, either unsorted or a sorted T cell fraction (not recorded which). This CDR3 is CASVNAGTAEETQYF. The CDR3 nucleotides are TGTGCCAGCGTTAATGCCGGGACGGCTGAAGAGACCCAGTACTTC.